The sequence of this T cell receptor beta chain was determined in a study of blood T cell repertoires in COVID-19. Repertoires were generated with immunoSEQ multiplex PCR, while TCRdb's copy carries only in-frame clones and drops some. The table shows about 180,000 clones, with just under 90% occurring only once. Trimming took 6 bases from V and 5 from J; bases not matched to a gene: 10. The CDR3 has 15 amino acids. Per germline, CDR1 SGHAT and CDR2 FQNNGV. Seattle patients were enrolled during active infection and followed longitudinally. The rearrangement uses TRBV11-2 and TRBJ2-7, with 10 bases identical to TRBD1. The specimen was peripheral blood. The clonotype comes from a woman aged 70-85 years with COVID-19, enrolled during active disease. The CDR3 region is CASSRVGTGVDEQYF. In nucleotides, the CDR3 is TGTGCCAGCAGTCGAGTTGGGACAGGGGTCGACGAGCAGTACTTC. The full variable domain, rest sourced from reference TRBV11-2 and TRBJ2-7, is EAGVAQSPRYKIIEKRQSVAFWCNPISGHATLYWYQQILGQGPKLLIQFQNNGVVDDSQLPKDRFSAERLKGVDSTLKIQPAKLEDSAVYLCASSRVGTGVDEQYFGPGTRLTVT.